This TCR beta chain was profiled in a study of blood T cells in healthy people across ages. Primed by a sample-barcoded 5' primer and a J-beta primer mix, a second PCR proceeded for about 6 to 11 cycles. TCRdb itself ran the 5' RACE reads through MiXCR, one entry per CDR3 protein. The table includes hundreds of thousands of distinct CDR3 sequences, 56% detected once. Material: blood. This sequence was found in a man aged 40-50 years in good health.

In DNA form, the CDR3 reads TGTGCCAGCAGCCCCACAGGGCTGGGTGAAAAACTGTTTTTT. This sequence encodes CASSPTGLGEKLFF. The chain links TRBV7-9 to TRBJ1-4; possible D gene TRBD1, 6 bases. Trimming shortened V by 5 bases and J by 7 bases, and 14 bases separated the two germline ends. Germline loops: CDR1 SEHNR, CDR2 FQNEAQ (reference sequence). This CDR3 comprises 14 residues.